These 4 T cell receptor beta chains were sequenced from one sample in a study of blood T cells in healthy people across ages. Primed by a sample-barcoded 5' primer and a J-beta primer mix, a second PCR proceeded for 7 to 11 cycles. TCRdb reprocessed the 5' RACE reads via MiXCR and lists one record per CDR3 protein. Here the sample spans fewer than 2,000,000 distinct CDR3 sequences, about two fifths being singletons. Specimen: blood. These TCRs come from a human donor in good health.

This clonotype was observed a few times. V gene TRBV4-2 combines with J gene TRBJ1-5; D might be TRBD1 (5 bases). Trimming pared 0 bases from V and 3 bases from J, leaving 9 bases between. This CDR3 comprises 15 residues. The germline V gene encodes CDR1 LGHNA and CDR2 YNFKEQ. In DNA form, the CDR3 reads TGTGCCAGCAGCCAAGATAACAGGTACAATCAGCCCCAGCATTTT. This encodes CASSQDNRYNQPQHF.

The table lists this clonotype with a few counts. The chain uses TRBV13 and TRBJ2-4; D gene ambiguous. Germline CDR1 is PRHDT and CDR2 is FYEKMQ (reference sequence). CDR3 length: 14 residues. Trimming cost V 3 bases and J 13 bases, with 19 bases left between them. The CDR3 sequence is CASSFRHGTTEQYF. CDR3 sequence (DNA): TGTGCCAGCAGCTTTCGACACGGCACCACAGAGCAGTACTTC.

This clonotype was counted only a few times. The CDR3 region is CASSQRTVFETQYF. The CDR3 region has the DNA TGTGCCAGCAGTCAAAGAACGGTTTTTGAGACCCAGTACTTC. The chain couples TRBV28 to TRBJ2-5; D unresolved. Germline CDR1 and CDR2: MDHEN and SYDVKM. V was trimmed by 5 bases and J by 5 bases, leaving 15 bases between them. This CDR3 has 14 amino acids. Based on the CDR3 plus reference TRBV28 and TRBJ2-5, the full variable domain is DVKVTQSSRYLVKRTGEKVFLECVQDMDHENMFWYRQDPGLGLRLIYFSYDVKMKEKGDIPEGYSVSREKKERFSLILESASTNQTSMYLCASSQRTVFETQYFGPGTRLLVL.

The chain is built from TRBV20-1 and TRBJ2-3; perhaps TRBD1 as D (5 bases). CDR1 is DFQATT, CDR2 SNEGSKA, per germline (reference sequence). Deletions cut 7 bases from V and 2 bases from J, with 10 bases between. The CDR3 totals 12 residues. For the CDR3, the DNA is TGCAGTGTCATAGGGGTCACAGATACGCAGTATTTT. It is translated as CSVIGVTDTQYF.